Listed here are 28 T cell receptor beta chains from one sample, sequenced in a study of identical twins. A single record per CDR3 protein comes from TCRdb applying MiXCR to the 5' RACE reads. The sample lists about 690,000 distinct CDR3 sequences, 21% occurring once. The sample was also reused in another study, on T cells expressing NK-cell markers.

The sequenced sample consisted of PBMCs. The receptors were gathered from a woman in her late teens or twenties in good health.

The chain couples TRBV4-1 to TRBJ1-1; TRBD1 is a possible D gene (5 bases). The CDR3 length is 15 residues. V was cut by 0 bases and J by 1 base, with 9 bases left in between. From germline, CDR1 is MGHRA and CDR2 YSYEKL. The CDR3 coding sequence is TGCGCCAGCAGCCAAGAGGGCAGGGAGAACACTGAAGCTTTCTTT. Amino acid sequence: CASSQEGRENTEAFF.

CDR3 protein: CSAPTSGRYEQYF. The CDR3 nucleotides are TGCAGTGCTCCGACTAGCGGGAGATACGAGCAGTACTTC. This rearrangement joins TRBV20-1 to TRBJ2-7, with 12 nucleotides matching TRBD2. V dropped 5 bases and J dropped 4; count of bases not matched to a gene: 3. The germline gives CDR1 DFQATT, CDR2 SNEGSKA (reference sequence). The CDR3 totals 13 residues.

The chain links TRBV10-3 to TRBJ1-1; 8 bases map to TRBD1. CDR1 and CDR2 from the germline V gene are ENHRY and SYGVKD. The length of the CDR3 is 16 residues. Losses at the gene ends were 4 bases for V and 4 bases for J; bases not matched to a gene: 11. The CDR3 DNA reads as TGTGCCATCAGTGGCGCCCCGACAGGGGTAATCACTGAAGCTTTCTTT. This encodes CAISGAPTGVITEAFF.

This sequence joins TRBV7-2 and TRBJ2-1; D tentatively fits TRBD1 or TRBD2 (5 bases each). Trimming removed 3 bases from V and 0 bases from J, with 9 bases in between. The germline V gene encodes CDR1 SGHTA and CDR2 FQGNSA. This CDR3 region has 15 residues. The CDR3 DNA is TGTGCCAGCAGCTTTCGGGACCACTCCTACAATGAGCAGTTCTTC. It is translated as CASSFRDHSYNEQFF.

This clonotype has only a few counts. This rearrangement joins TRBV29-1 to TRBJ2-7; no clear D. V lost 8 bases, J lost 6 bases, and 14 bases lay in between. Per the germline V gene, CDR1 is SQVTM and CDR2 is ANQGSEA. The CDR3 is 11 residues long. The CDR3 coding sequence is TGCAGCATTATATGGGTGGGCGAGCAGTACTTC. Protein product: CSIIWVGEQYF.

This clonotype was seen more than once but under ten times. The chain recombines TRBV12-3 or TRBV12-4 with TRBJ2-3; 11 nucleotides match TRBD2. The V and J ends lost 7 bases and 2 bases, in that order; junction bases with no gene match: 8. The CDR3 extends over 16 amino acids. CDR3 DNA sequence: TGTGCCAGCACTCTCCTAGCGGGGGGTCCCACAGATACGCAGTATTTT. This encodes CASTLLAGGPTDTQYF.

There are a few counts of this clonotype. This chain uses TRBV7-9 with TRBJ2-7, with 8 nucleotides matching TRBD1. The CDR3 consists of 16 residues. Germline CDR1 is SEHNR and CDR2 is FQNEAQ (reference sequence). The V segment lost 1 base and the J segment 4 bases; nucleotides outside the gene matches: 9. The CDR3 reads CASSLDRGSMVYEQYF. The CDR3 coding sequence is TGTGCCAGCAGCTTAGACAGGGGGAGTATGGTATACGAGCAGTACTTC.

V and J are TRBV29-1 and TRBJ2-1; D is unclear. The germline V gene encodes CDR1 SQVTM and CDR2 ANQGSEA. V gave up 7 bases and J gave up 0 bases, with 10 bases separating them. The CDR3 is made up of 13 amino acids. The CDR3 sequence is CSGTSSSYNEQFF. CDR3 bases: TGCAGCGGGACCTCGAGCTCCTACAATGAGCAGTTCTTC.

This clonotype showed up many times. This chain uses TRBV20-1 with TRBJ1-6; TRBD1 matches at 8 bases. V gave up 5 bases and J gave up 10 bases; unmatched junction bases: 7. CDR1 DFQATT and CDR2 SNEGSKA come from the germline V gene (reference sequence). The CDR3 consists of 13 residues. The CDR3 spells CSAPTGGLSPLHF. The DNA for the CDR3 is TGCAGTGCTCCCACAGGGGGTTTGTCACCCCTCCACTTT.

The V gene is TRBV20-1, the J gene TRBJ2-3, with D unclear. Germline assignment: CDR1 DFQATT and CDR2 SNEGSKA (reference sequence). Trimming pared 6 bases from V and 3 bases from J, leaving 7 bases between. The CDR3 is 11 amino acids. The CDR3 bases are TGCAGTGCCACCTGGACAGATACGCAGTATTTT. It encodes CSATWTDTQYF.

This clonotype showed up many times. This chain uses TRBV7-9 with TRBJ1-1; D might be TRBD1 (5 bases). Trimming removed 5 bases from V and 1 base from J, with 14 bases in between. The CDR3 is made up of 15 amino acids. Germline assignment: CDR1 SEHNR and CDR2 FQNEAQ (reference sequence). CDR3 residues: CASSRKAGTNTEAFF. CDR3 nucleotide sequence: TGTGCCAGCAGCCGCAAGGCAGGGACGAACACTGAAGCTTTCTTT.

CDR3 bases: TGCAGTGCTAGCGTCCCTCAAGAGACCCAGTACTTC. It encodes CSASVPQETQYF. J is TRBJ2-5 and V is TRBV20-1; no firm D call. The CDR3 has 12 amino acids. V dropped 3 bases and J dropped 2 bases, with 7 bases sitting between them. Per germline, CDR1 DFQATT and CDR2 SNEGSKA (reference sequence).

This chain links TRBV12-3 or TRBV12-4 with TRBJ2-3, with a weak D call TRBD1 (5 bases). The V gene lost 7 bases and the J gene lost 4 bases, with 15 bases spanning the gap. This CDR3 contains 14 residues. The CDR3 DNA reads TGTGCCAGCACCCGTTTAGGGGCGTCAGATACGCAGTATTTT. It specifies CASTRLGASDTQYF.

This clonotype was detected a few times. This chain connects TRBV7-2 to TRBJ2-1, with a possible D match to TRBD1 (6 bases). CDR3 length: 17 amino acids. The germline gives CDR1 SGHTA, CDR2 FQGNSA. V lost 5 bases to trimming and J lost 2 bases, with 19 bases between them. In DNA form, the CDR3 reads TGTGCCAGCAGCAGCGACAGGACCGTTGGACCCTACAATGAGCAGTTCTTC. It translates to CASSSDRTVGPYNEQFF. The full variable domain, completed using reference TRBV7-2 and TRBJ2-1, is GAGVSQSPSNKVTEKGKDVELRCDPISGHTALYWYRQSLGQGLEFLIYFQGNSAPDKSGLPSDRFSAERTGGSVSTLTIQRTQQEDSAVYLCASSSDRTVGPYNEQFFGPGTRLTVL.

The V call is TRBV29-1, the J call TRBJ2-3; D ambiguous. Germline values: CDR1 SQVTM, CDR2 ANQGSEA. CDR3 length: 13 amino acids. The V and J ends lost 1 base and 3 bases respectively, with 8 bases between them. The CDR3 region has the DNA TGCAGCGTTGAAGGATTCTATACAGATACGCAGTATTTT. It yields the protein CSVEGFYTDTQYF.

This chain links TRBV29-1 with TRBJ2-6, with 8 bases lining up with TRBD1. Trimming at V came to 7 bases and at J to 0 bases, leaving 8 bases not matched to a gene. Germline V gene lookup returns CDR1 SQVTM and CDR2 ANQGSEA. CDR3 length: 16 amino acids. The CDR3 is CSAGGQVNSGANVLTF. In DNA, the CDR3 is TGCAGCGCTGGGGGACAGGTCAACTCTGGGGCCAACGTCCTGACTTTC.

V gene TRBV29-1 combines with J gene TRBJ2-7, with 8 bases matching TRBD1. This CDR3 has 11 amino acids. Trimming removed 7 bases from V and 7 bases from J; junction bases left unmatched: 6. From germline, CDR1 is SQVTM and CDR2 ANQGSEA. The CDR3 DNA follows: TGCAGCGGCGGACAGGGAGGAGAGCAGTACTTC. Protein sequence: CSGGQGGEQYF.

This clonotype was detected ten times or more. The chain carries TRBV12-3 or TRBV12-4 and TRBJ2-7; TRBD1 is a possible D gene (6 bases). The CDR3 loop spans 14 amino acids. V was shortened by 8 bases and J by 5 bases, with 19 bases between the two germline ends. This CDR3 reads CASGSGFPGDEQYF. The DNA of the CDR3 is TGTGCCAGCGGCTCCGGATTCCCAGGGGACGAGCAGTACTTC.

This clonotype was counted between two and nine times. The chain combines TRBV20-1 with TRBJ2-7; possibly TRBD1 for D (5 bases). The CDR3 length is 13 residues. The V and J ends lost 3 bases and 4 bases respectively, with 13 bases between them. Germline CDR1 and CDR2: DFQATT and SNEGSKA (reference sequence). CDR3 loop: CSASVQDTYEQYF. The CDR3 coding sequence is TGCAGTGCTAGTGTACAGGACACATACGAGCAGTACTTC.

The chain uses TRBV12-3 or TRBV12-4 and TRBJ1-2, with TRBD1 as a possible D gene (5 bases). V lost 5 bases and J 7 bases, leaving 11 bases between the germline ends. The CDR3 extends over 12 amino acids. The CDR3 DNA reads TGTGCCAGCAGTGCTCGACAGTTTGGCTACACCTTC. It encodes CASSARQFGYTF.

This clonotype was seen a handful of times. This chain uses TRBV12-3 or TRBV12-4 with TRBJ2-1; D may be TRBD1 (6 bases). V lost 2 bases, J lost 11 bases, and 13 bases lay in between. The CDR3 sequence is 13 residues long. CDR3 loop: CASSLNEGEKQFF. CDR3 DNA: TGTGCCAGCAGTTTAAATGAGGGGGAGAAGCAGTTCTTC.

This clonotype was detected a few times. The chain joins TRBV7-6 to TRBJ2-7; D call uncertain. This CDR3 is 13 amino acids long. CDR1 is SGHVS and CDR2 is FNYEAQ in the germline V gene. The V and J ends lost 5 bases and 3 bases respectively, with 11 bases between them. The CDR3, as DNA: TGTGCCAGCAGCCCCGCGGTAAACTACGAGCAGTACTTC. Translating gives CASSPAVNYEQYF. Full variable domain (remainder filled in from reference TRBV7-6 and TRBJ2-7): GAGVSQSPRYKVTKRGQDVALRCDPISGHVSLYWYRQALGQGPEFLTYFNYEAQQDKSGLPNDRFSAERPEGSISTLTIQRTEQRDSAMYRCASSPAVNYEQYFGPGTRLTVT.

In its sample, this clonotype was seen a few times. This chain links TRBV5-6 with TRBJ2-5; D is tentatively TRBD1 or TRBD2 (5 bases each). CDR1 is SGHDT and CDR2 is YYEEEE in the germline V gene. V was clipped by 6 bases and J by 7 bases, with 19 bases between them. The CDR3 contains 14 residues. CDR3 nucleotide sequence: TGTGCCAGCACCGGGACGGACAACGGGCGGACCCAGTACTTC. This sequence encodes CASTGTDNGRTQYF.

This clonotype occurred a few times. The chain recombines TRBV7-2 with TRBJ2-3; D is ambiguous. Germline lookup yields CDR1 SGHTA and CDR2 FQGNSA. CDR3 size: 14 residues. The V end lost 6 bases, the J end lost 1 base, and 11 bases lay between the germline ends. CDR3 protein: CASRSQLGTDTQYF. In DNA form, the CDR3 reads TGTGCCAGCAGATCCCAGCTGGGCACAGATACGCAGTATTTT.

This clonotype has just a few counts. The gene calls are TRBV6-2 or TRBV6-3 and TRBJ2-1; D perhaps matches TRBD2 (5 bases). Per the germline V gene, CDR1 is MNHEY and CDR2 is SVGEGT. The CDR3 has 15 residues. V shed 6 bases and J shed 0 bases, with 12 bases lying between them. The CDR3 sequence: CASRRTFISYNEQFF. The CDR3, as DNA: TGTGCCAGCAGGAGGACTTTTATCTCCTACAATGAGCAGTTCTTC.

Here the CDR3 DNA reads TGCAGTGTTCCTCCTTTAATTTCTGACCAAGAGACCCAGTACTTC. Amino acids: CSVPPLISDQETQYF. The chain uses TRBV20-1 and TRBJ2-5; D not certain. The V end lost 7 bases, the J end lost 0 bases, and 18 bases lay between the germline ends. CDR3 length: 15 residues. Looked up from germline, CDR1 is DFQATT and CDR2 is SNEGSKA (reference sequence).

This clonotype has ten or more counts. The junction differs from germline at one of its ends, possibly a read error. The chain couples TRBV12-3 or TRBV12-4 to TRBJ2-2; no reliable D call. This CDR3 has 14 amino acids. CDR3: CASSLAGRTGELFF. CDR3 DNA sequence: TGCGCCAGCAGCTTGGCCGGACGGACCGGGGAGCTGTTTTTT.

This chain connects TRBV20-1 to TRBJ2-1; D is uncertain. The germline V gene has CDR1 DFQATT and CDR2 SNEGSKA (reference sequence). The CDR3 is made up of 17 amino acids. V was shortened by 0 bases and J by 0 bases, with 15 bases between the two germline ends. CDR3 in amino acids: CSARDSTGGSSYNEQFF. In DNA form, the CDR3 reads TGCAGTGCTAGAGATAGTACTGGCGGTAGCTCCTACAATGAGCAGTTCTTC.